The rows below give T cell receptor beta chains drawn from one sample of a study of blood T cell repertoires in COVID-19. TCRdb keeps only in-frame clones here, not all; method: immunoSEQ multiplex PCR. Of around 190,000 clones in the sample, over 75% were seen once. The sample consisted of PBMCs or T cells enriched from blood (not recorded which). All receptors derive from a woman under 30 who had recovered from COVID-19. Each CDR3 is given with its conserved first and last residue. A D gene is named only where the DNA matches it firmly.

TRBD2,TRBJ2-1,TRBV9,CASSSTSGRSDEQFF
.,TRBJ2-1,TRBV6-5,CASSYSGGQLSWQFF
TRBD1,TRBJ2-2,TRBV5-5,CASSYTGTGTGELFF
TRBD1,TRBJ1-1,TRBV29-1,CSGDSLTEAFF
TRBD1,TRBJ1-3,TRBV2,CASRAGTGAGNTIYF
TRBD1,TRBJ2-6,TRBV18,CASSETGISSGANVLTF
.,TRBJ1-1,TRBV10-3,CAISESVGLEAFF
.,TRBJ2-7,TRBV5-1,CASSGVQGSSYEQYF
TRBD2,TRBJ2-2,TRBV28,CASKLGLAGGSTGELFF
.,TRBJ1-2,TRBV6-5,CASSSYYGYTF
TRBD1,TRBJ2-5,TRBV4-1,CASSPLGQGQETQYF
.,TRBJ1-2,TRBV7-9,CASSLGQSYGYTF
.,TRBJ1-5,TRBV19,CASTPVLSPNQPQHF
.,TRBJ2-1,TRBV28,CASRQTPGERLGNEQFF
.,TRBJ2-2,TRBV5-4,CASSFTGTNTGELFF
.,TRBJ1-4,TRBV5-1,CASSPGTGSWNEKLFF
TRBD1,TRBJ1-5,TRBV30,CAWSGQGGNQPQHF
.,TRBJ2-2,TRBV19,CASSLQPGGNTGELFF
.,TRBJ1-1,TRBV14,CASSYSLNTEAFF
.,TRBJ1-5,TRBV28,CASGSTAGIGNQPQHF